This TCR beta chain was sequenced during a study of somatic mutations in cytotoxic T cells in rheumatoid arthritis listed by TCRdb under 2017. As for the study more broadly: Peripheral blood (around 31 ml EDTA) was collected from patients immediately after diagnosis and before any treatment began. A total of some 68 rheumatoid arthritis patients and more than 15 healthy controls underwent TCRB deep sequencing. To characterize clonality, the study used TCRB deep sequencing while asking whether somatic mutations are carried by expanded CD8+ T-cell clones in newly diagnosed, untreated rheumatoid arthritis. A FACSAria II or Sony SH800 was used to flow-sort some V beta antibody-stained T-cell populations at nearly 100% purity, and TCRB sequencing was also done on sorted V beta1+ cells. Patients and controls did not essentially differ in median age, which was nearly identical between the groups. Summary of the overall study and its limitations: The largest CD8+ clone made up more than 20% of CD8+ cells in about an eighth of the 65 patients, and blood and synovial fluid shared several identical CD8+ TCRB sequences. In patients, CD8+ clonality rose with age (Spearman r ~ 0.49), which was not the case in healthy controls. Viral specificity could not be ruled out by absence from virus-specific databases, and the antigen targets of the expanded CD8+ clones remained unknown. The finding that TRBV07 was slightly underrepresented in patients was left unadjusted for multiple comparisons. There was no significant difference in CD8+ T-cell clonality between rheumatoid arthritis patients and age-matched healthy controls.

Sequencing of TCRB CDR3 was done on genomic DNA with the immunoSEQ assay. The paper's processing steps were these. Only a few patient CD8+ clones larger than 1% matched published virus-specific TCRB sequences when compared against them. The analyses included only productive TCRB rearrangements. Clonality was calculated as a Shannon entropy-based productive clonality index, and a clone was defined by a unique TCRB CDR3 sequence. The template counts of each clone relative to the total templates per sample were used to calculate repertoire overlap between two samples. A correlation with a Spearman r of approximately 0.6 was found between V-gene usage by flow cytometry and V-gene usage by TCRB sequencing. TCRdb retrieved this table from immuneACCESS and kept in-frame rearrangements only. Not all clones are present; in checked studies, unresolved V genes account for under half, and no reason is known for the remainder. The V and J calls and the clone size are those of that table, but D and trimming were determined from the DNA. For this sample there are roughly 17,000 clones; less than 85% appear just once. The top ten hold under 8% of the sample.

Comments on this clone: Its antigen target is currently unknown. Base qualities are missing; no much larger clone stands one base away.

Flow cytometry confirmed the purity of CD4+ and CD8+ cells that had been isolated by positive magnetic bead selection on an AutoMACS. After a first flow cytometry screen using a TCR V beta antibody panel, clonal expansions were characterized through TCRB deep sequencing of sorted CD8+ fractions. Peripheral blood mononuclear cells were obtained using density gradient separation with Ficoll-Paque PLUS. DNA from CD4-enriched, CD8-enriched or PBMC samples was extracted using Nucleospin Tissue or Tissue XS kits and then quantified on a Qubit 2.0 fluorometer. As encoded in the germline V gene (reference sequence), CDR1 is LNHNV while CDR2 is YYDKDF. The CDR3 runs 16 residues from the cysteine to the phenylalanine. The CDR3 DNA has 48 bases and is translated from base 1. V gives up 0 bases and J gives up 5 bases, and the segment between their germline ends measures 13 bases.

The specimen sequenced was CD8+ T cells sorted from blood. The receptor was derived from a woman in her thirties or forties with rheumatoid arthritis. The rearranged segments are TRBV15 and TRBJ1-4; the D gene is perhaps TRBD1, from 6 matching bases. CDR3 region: CATSRDWEGENEKLFF. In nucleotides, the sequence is TGTGCCACCAGCAGAGATTGGGAGGGGGAAAATGAAAAACTGTTTTTT.